These 18 T cell receptor beta chains were all obtained from the same sample, sequenced in a study of shared clonotypes between healthy human individuals (TCRdb year 2020). The protocol used for the library was the immunoSEQ multiplex PCR assay. As stored in TCRdb, this immuneACCESS dataset retains in-frame rearrangements with V and J assigned. A fraction of the clones does not appear; measured against another copy, unresolved V genes explain less than half of the discrepancy, and the remainder lacks a known reason. This sample holds about 530,000 clones; 90% to 97% were observed only once. The ten most abundant clones make up about 0.054% of the sample. Specimen: naive CD4+ T cells sorted from blood. The cell subset or site tag for this specimen amounts to: CD45RA+ positively selected. Receptors were obtained from a woman between 25 and 40 years old in good health.

The rearrangement uses TRBV30 and TRBJ2-3; 8 bases agree with TRBD2. Germline assignment: CDR1 GTSNPN and CDR2 SVGIG (reference sequence). The CDR3 extends over 17 amino acids. V shed 1 base, J shed 3 bases, and the junction held 12 bases outside the gene matches. CDR3 sequence (DNA): TGTGCCTGGAGTGGACTAGCGCCCGCTGGGGAAACAGATACGCAGTATTTT. It encodes CAWSGLAPAGETDTQYF.

The chain has TRBV7-8 and TRBJ2-5, with 7 bases identical to TRBD2. Germline V gene sequence: CDR1 SGHVS, CDR2 FQNEAQ. The CDR3 consists of 14 residues. After removal of 5 bases from V and 0 bases from J, the junction contained 3 bases not matched to a gene. CDR3 coding DNA: TGTGCCAGCAGCCTAGGGACTAACCAAGAGACCCAGTACTTC. Translation gives CASSLGTNQETQYF.

The V gene is TRBV5-5, the J gene TRBJ2-3; no firm D call. V gave up 0 bases and J gave up 2 bases, with 13 bases separating them. This CDR3 contains 16 residues. From germline, CDR1 is SGHKS and CDR2 YYEKEE (reference sequence). CDR3 nucleotide sequence: TGTGCCAGCAGCTTGGCCGTTGGATCCTACACAGATACGCAGTATTTT. This gives the protein CASSLAVGSYTDTQYF.

V and J are TRBV9 and TRBJ1-5; 8 bases fit TRBD1. The V and J ends lost 2 bases and 7 bases, in that order; junction bases with no gene match: 5. From germline, CDR1 is SGDLS and CDR2 YYNGEE. The CDR3 length is 14 residues. The CDR3 region is CASSVGQGQQPQHF. DNA for the CDR3: TGTGCCAGCAGCGTTGGACAGGGACAGCAGCCCCAGCATTTT.

V is TRBV5-1 and J is TRBJ2-1; 7 bases are shared with TRBD1. Germline CDR1 is SGHRS and CDR2 is YFSETQ. CDR3 size: 17 residues. With V trimmed by 4 bases and J by 4 bases, 14 bases remained unmatched. CDR3 sequence (DNA): TGCGCCAGCAGCCTGGACGTCTACAGGGGCGGATACAATGAGCAGTTCTTC. Protein: CASSLDVYRGGYNEQFF.

V is TRBV19 and J is TRBJ1-1; D not resolved. V was cut by 4 bases and J by 0 bases, with 9 bases left in between. Looked up from germline, CDR1 is LNHDA and CDR2 is SQIVND (reference sequence). CDR3 length equals 14 residues. The CDR3 protein is CASSSQNMNTEAFF. The CDR3 DNA reads TGTGCCAGTAGTAGTCAGAACATGAACACTGAAGCTTTCTTT.

CDR3 in amino acids: CASTLGEAYGYTF. The CDR3, as DNA: TGTGCCAGCACCTTGGGGGAAGCCTATGGCTACACCTTC. The rearrangement joins TRBV28 to TRBJ1-2; maybe TRBD1 (5 bases). This CDR3 is built from 13 residues. Germline loops: CDR1 MDHEN, CDR2 SYDVKM. V was clipped by 7 bases and J by 4 bases, with 13 bases between them.

The chain employs TRBV19 and TRBJ2-1; maybe TRBD1 (6 bases). The germline CDR1 and CDR2 sequences are LNHDA and SQIVND (reference sequence). CDR3 length: 14 amino acids. The V gene lost 5 bases and the J gene lost 4 bases, with 12 bases spanning the gap. The CDR3: CASSSGQRYNEQFF. The DNA for the CDR3 is TGTGCCAGTAGTTCCGGACAGAGATACAATGAGCAGTTCTTC.

The chain carries TRBV18 and TRBJ2-5; 8 bases fit TRBD2. This CDR3 spans 14 amino acids. With 0 bases clipped from V and 5 bases from J, the junction kept 2 bases outside the gene matches. The germline gives CDR1 KGHSH, CDR2 LQKENI. In DNA, the CDR3 is TGTGCCAGCTCACCACCCAGCGGGAGCGAGACCCAGTACTTC. Amino acid sequence: CASSPPSGSETQYF.

The chain employs TRBV11-2 and TRBJ2-7; 8 nucleotides align to TRBD2. CDR3 length: 14 residues. Germline values: CDR1 SGHAT, CDR2 FQNNGV. The V segment lost 5 bases and the J segment 3 bases; nucleotides outside the gene matches: 6. The CDR3 region has the DNA TGTGCCAGCAGCCCCCGGGCGGGAGGCTACGAGCAGTACTTC. As protein: CASSPRAGGYEQYF.

CDR3 amino acids: CASSPSAQGQHEQYF. The CDR3 nucleotides are TGTGCCAGCTCACCCTCAGCACAGGGGCAACACGAGCAGTACTTC. The chain has TRBV18 and TRBJ2-7; 7 positions match TRBD1. Unmatched junction bases numbered 10, after V lost 3 bases and J lost 5 bases. Germline lookup yields CDR1 KGHSH and CDR2 LQKENI. This CDR3 contains 15 residues. Variable domain in full (rest from reference TRBV18 and TRBJ2-7): NAGVMQNPRHLVRRRGQEARLRCSPMKGHSHVYWYRQLPEEGLKFMVYLQKENIIDESGMPKERFSAEFPKEGPSILRIQQVVRGDSAAYFCASSPSAQGQHEQYFGPGTRLTVT.

This clone was seen a handful of times. The V and J genes are TRBV19 and TRBJ1-1; D uncertain. Germline lookup yields CDR1 LNHDA and CDR2 SQIVND (reference sequence). The CDR3 spans 13 residues. The V and J ends lost 1 base and 4 bases respectively, with 7 bases between them. CDR3 coding DNA: TGTGCCAGTAGTATAGTCCGGGGCACTGAAGCTTTCTTT. As protein: CASSIVRGTEAFF.

J is TRBJ1-4 and V is TRBV2, with 7 bases aligning to TRBD1. The V gene's germline CDR1 is SNHLY and CDR2 FYNNEI. Unmatched junction bases numbered 10, after V lost 10 bases and J lost 5 bases. This CDR3 region has 14 residues. CDR3 in amino acids: CATSRDRQNEKLFF. As DNA, the CDR3 is TGTGCCACCTCCCGGGACAGACAAAATGAAAAACTGTTTTTT.

The chain carries TRBV7-9 and TRBJ2-5, with D perhaps matching TRBD1 (6 bases). The DNA end lines up better with TRBJ2-7; the J call may be wrong. The CDR3 runs to 13 residues. Germline CDR1 reads SEHNR; CDR2 reads FQNEAQ (reference sequence). The CDR3 sequence: CASEIGGDYEQYF. CDR3 nucleotide sequence: TGTGCCAGCGAAATAGGGGGTGACTACGAGCAGTACTTC.

The chain recombines TRBV28 with TRBJ1-1, with 7 bases identical to TRBD1. The CDR3 covers 14 residues. Unmatched junction bases numbered 4, after V lost 4 bases and J lost 2 bases. CDR1 and CDR2 (germline): MDHEN, SYDVKM. CDR3: CASSSGQANTEAFF. DNA for the CDR3: TGTGCCAGCAGTTCCGGACAGGCAAACACTGAAGCTTTCTTT. The full variable domain, rest sourced from reference TRBV28 and TRBJ1-1, is DVKVTQSSRYLVKRTGEKVFLECVQDMDHENMFWYRQDPGLGLRLIYFSYDVKMKEKGDIPEGYSVSREKKERFSLILESASTNQTSMYLCASSSGQANTEAFFGQGTRLTVV.

The V call is TRBV7-9, the J call TRBJ2-6, with TRBD1 matching 7 bases. CDR1 is SEHNR, CDR2 FQNEAQ, per germline (reference sequence). The CDR3 consists of 14 residues. After removal of 5 bases from V and 9 bases from J, the junction contained 7 bases not matched to a gene. The CDR3 DNA reads as TGTGCCAGCAGCCCAAGACAGGGTAGCAACGTCCTGACTTTC. Encoded protein: CASSPRQGSNVLTF.

The CDR3 region has the DNA TGTGCCAGCAGCTGGACGACAGGGAACACTGAAGCTTTCTTT. It translates to CASSWTTGNTEAFF. This chain links TRBV11-2 with TRBJ1-1, with D maybe TRBD1 (6 bases). This CDR3 comprises 14 residues. V dropped 4 bases and J dropped 1 base, with 10 bases sitting between them. In germline, CDR1 is SGHAT, CDR2 FQNNGV.

The chain uses TRBV5-1 and TRBJ2-5; D call uncertain. Trimming removed 3 bases from V and 1 base from J, with 10 bases in between. Germline assignment: CDR1 SGHRS and CDR2 YFSETQ. The CDR3 has 14 amino acids. The CDR3 DNA sequence: TGCGCCAGCAGCTATTATGCCCGCCAAGAGACCCAGTACTTC. It encodes CASSYYARQETQYF.